This is a list of T cell receptor beta chains from one sample in a study of blood T cells in healthy people across ages. In TCRdb, the 5' RACE reads were re-called with MiXCR into one record per CDR3 protein. Of 1,800,000 or so distinct CDR3 sequences in the sample, about two fifths were seen once. Sequencing input: blood. The source is a human donor in good health. CDR3s include the opening cysteine and the closing phenylalanine or tryptophan. Each record gives: V gene, J gene, D gene, clone size, CDR3 DNA, CDR3 protein. D genes are given only for firm matches. Not every row has a clone size; where given, it reads once, few, many or a size class.

v_gene: TRBV7-2
j_gene: TRBJ2-7
d_gene: TRBD2
abundance: -
CDR3nt: TGTGCCAGCAGCTTAGCAAGGACTAGCGGGCGTCCACCCTACGAGCAGTACTTC
CDR3aa: CASSLARTSGRPPYEQYF

v_gene: TRBV7-8
j_gene: TRBJ2-5
d_gene: -
abundance: few
CDR3nt: TGTGCCAGCACCTTGACCAATAAGGAGACCCAGTACTTC
CDR3aa: CASTLTNKETQYF

v_gene: TRBV28
j_gene: TRBJ2-7
d_gene: -
abundance: -
CDR3nt: TGTGCCAGCAGTTTTCGGGTCTCTCCCGAGCAGTACTTC
CDR3aa: CASSFRVSPEQYF

v_gene: TRBV20-1
j_gene: TRBJ2-1
d_gene: TRBD1
abundance: few
CDR3nt: TGCAGTGCTAGGGACCCGGGACAGGGGTACAATGAGCAGTTCTTC
CDR3aa: CSARDPGQGYNEQFF

v_gene: TRBV6-5
j_gene: TRBJ1-1
d_gene: TRBD1
abundance: -
CDR3nt: TGTGCCAGCAGTTACTCGACAGGGGGCAAGAACACTGAAGCTTTCTTT
CDR3aa: CASSYSTGGKNTEAFF

v_gene: TRBV12-3/TRBV12-4
j_gene: TRBJ1-2
d_gene: -
abundance: few
CDR3nt: TGTGCCAGCAGTTTAGGCTATGACTACACCTTC
CDR3aa: CASSLGYDYTF

v_gene: TRBV10-3
j_gene: TRBJ2-1
d_gene: -
abundance: -
CDR3nt: TGTGCCATCAGTGAATTGATAGGTGAGCAGTTCTTC
CDR3aa: CAISELIGEQFF

v_gene: TRBV29-1
j_gene: TRBJ2-7
d_gene: -
abundance: -
CDR3nt: TGCAGCGCGAAATCCGGGACGGGGACCTACGAGCAGTACTTC
CDR3aa: CSAKSGTGTYEQYF

v_gene: TRBV7-2
j_gene: TRBJ1-2
d_gene: TRBD1
abundance: few
CDR3nt: TGTGCCAGCAGCTTACTAGGGGGGGCAGGGGGCTATGGCTACACCTTC
CDR3aa: CASSLLGGAGGYGYTF

v_gene: TRBV12-3/TRBV12-4
j_gene: TRBJ1-6
d_gene: -
abundance: -
CDR3nt: TGTGCCAGCAGGTGGGAAGGTGGAAGTTCACCCCTCCACTTT
CDR3aa: CASRWEGGSSPLHF

v_gene: TRBV15
j_gene: TRBJ2-7
d_gene: -
abundance: many
CDR3nt: TGTGCCACCAGCAGAGATTTGGGGGGAACCTACGAGCAGTACTTC
CDR3aa: CATSRDLGGTYEQYF

v_gene: TRBV6-2/TRBV6-3
j_gene: TRBJ2-2
d_gene: -
abundance: few
CDR3nt: TGTGCCAGCTCGGGGTACACCGGGGAGCTGTTTTTT
CDR3aa: CASSGYTGELFF

v_gene: TRBV3-1
j_gene: TRBJ2-1
d_gene: TRBD1
abundance: -
CDR3nt: TGTGCCAGCAGCCTTCGTTTGCCGGGACAGGGGGCATACTATGAGCAGTTCTTC
CDR3aa: CASSLRLPGQGAYYEQFF

v_gene: TRBV7-2
j_gene: TRBJ2-3
d_gene: -
abundance: -
CDR3nt: TGTGCCAGCAGTTTAGTTGGTAGCTTCAATACGCAGTATTTT
CDR3aa: CASSLVGSFNTQYF

v_gene: TRBV15
j_gene: TRBJ1-5
d_gene: -
abundance: few
CDR3nt: TGTGCCACCAGCAGAGATCCCCGCCGGGACGGTTACAATCAGCCCCAGCATTTT
CDR3aa: CATSRDPRRDGYNQPQHF

v_gene: TRBV4-1
j_gene: TRBJ2-7
d_gene: -
abundance: -
CDR3nt: TGCGCCAGCAGCCAAGATAAGATCCCAACTACGGGGTCCTACGAGCAGTACTTC
CDR3aa: CASSQDKIPTTGSYEQYF

v_gene: TRBV12-3/TRBV12-4
j_gene: TRBJ2-5
d_gene: TRBD2
abundance: few
CDR3nt: TGTGCCAGCAGTTTAGAAGCGGGGGTAGAGACCCAGTACTTC
CDR3aa: CASSLEAGVETQYF

v_gene: TRBV7-2
j_gene: TRBJ2-7
d_gene: -
abundance: few
CDR3nt: TGTGCCAGCAGCTTCGTACAGGGGGGGGAGTACGAGCAGTACTTC
CDR3aa: CASSFVQGGEYEQYF

v_gene: TRBV25-1
j_gene: TRBJ1-4
d_gene: -
abundance: -
CDR3nt: TGTGCCAGCCTAAACCCAGGGTTCGGGGAAAAACTGTTTTTT
CDR3aa: CASLNPGFGEKLFF

v_gene: TRBV4-3
j_gene: TRBJ1-4
d_gene: -
abundance: few
CDR3nt: TGCGCCAGCAGCCAAGTTTGGAGGGTTCGGGAAAAACTGTTTTTT
CDR3aa: CASSQVWRVREKLFF